This is a list of T cell receptor beta chains from one sample in a study of blood T cells in healthy people across ages. Each CDR3 protein gets one entry after TCRdb re-called the 5' RACE reads with MiXCR. Altogether about 800,000 distinct CDR3 sequences are present, 55% to 75% being singletons, with the ten largest covering 22%. The sequencing input was blood. The receptors were gathered from a man aged 25-45 years in good health. Both conserved end residues are part of each CDR3. Fields, in order: V gene, J gene, clone size, D gene, CDR3 protein, CDR3 DNA. A D gene is named only where the DNA matches it firmly. Expanded clones get a size class; other rows say once, few or many, or leave the size out.

V gene: TRBV7-3; J gene: TRBJ1-6; clone size: once; D gene: -; CDR3 protein: CASSLGQRNSPLHF; CDR3 DNA: TGTGCCAGCAGCCTGGGGCAGCGAAATTCACCCCTCCACTTT
V gene: TRBV9; J gene: TRBJ2-4; clone size: -; D gene: -; CDR3 protein: CASSAPGLGDSKNIQYF; CDR3 DNA: TGTGCCAGCAGCGCCCCAGGGCTCGGTGACAGCAAAAACATTCAGTACTTC
V gene: TRBV14; J gene: TRBJ1-5; clone size: -; D gene: -; CDR3 protein: CASSPGTSFVSNQPQHF; CDR3 DNA: TGTGCCAGCAGCCCGGGGACCTCTTTTGTAAGCAATCAGCCCCAGCATTTT
V gene: TRBV20-1; J gene: TRBJ2-7; clone size: -; D gene: -; CDR3 protein: CSARPDSDFYEQYF; CDR3 DNA: TGCAGTGCTAGGCCCGACTCCGACTTCTACGAGCAGTACTTC
V gene: TRBV7-2; J gene: TRBJ2-3; clone size: -; D gene: -; CDR3 protein: CASSVGSGLTDTQYF; CDR3 DNA: TGTGCCAGCAGCGTGGGTAGCGGACTCACAGATACGCAGTATTTT
V gene: TRBV4-3; J gene: TRBJ2-1; clone size: -; D gene: TRBD2; CDR3 protein: CASSPSALAAYNEQFF; CDR3 DNA: TGCGCCAGCAGCCCCTCGGCACTAGCGGCCTACAATGAGCAGTTCTTC
V gene: TRBV15; J gene: TRBJ2-4; clone size: few; D gene: -; CDR3 protein: CATSRDLEAGGEQYF; CDR3 DNA: TGTGCCACCAGCAGAGATCTTGAGGCAGGAGGTGAGCAGTACTTC
V gene: TRBV12-3/TRBV12-4; J gene: TRBJ1-4; clone size: few; D gene: -; CDR3 protein: CASSPDGNEKLFF; CDR3 DNA: TGTGCCAGCAGTCCGGACGGTAATGAAAAACTGTTTTTT
V gene: TRBV30; J gene: TRBJ1-2; clone size: -; D gene: -; CDR3 protein: CAWNRGFGPGYTF; CDR3 DNA: TGTGCCTGGAATCGAGGATTTGGACCTGGCTACACCTTC
V gene: TRBV6-1; J gene: TRBJ2-1; clone size: -; D gene: TRBD2; CDR3 protein: CASSVASGGPNEQFF; CDR3 DNA: TGTGCCAGCAGTGTCGCGAGCGGGGGGCCTAATGAGCAGTTCTTC